Below are 2 T cell receptor beta chains sequenced from a single sample in a study of blood T cell repertoires in COVID-19. Method: immunoSEQ multiplex PCR; TCRdb's copy keeps in-frame clones and lacks some. The table includes 240,000 or so clones, about three quarters detected once. Specimen: peripheral blood. All receptors derive from a woman older than 75 with acute or convalescent COVID-19.

This clone was picked up a small number of times. The chain couples TRBV10-3 to TRBJ2-7; TRBD2 agrees at 7 bases. Germline CDR1 is ENHRY and CDR2 is SYGVKD. With V trimmed by 9 bases and J by 1 base, 9 bases remained unmatched. The CDR3 sequence is 14 residues long. The CDR3 bases are TGTGCCATTAAATCTAGCGGAGTATCCTACGAGCAGTACTTC. Translated, it gives CAIKSSGVSYEQYF.

The genes are TRBV6-5 and TRBJ2-3; TRBD1 might be the D (5 bases). V was cut by 5 bases and J by 2 bases, with 11 bases left in between. The CDR3 has 14 amino acids. Germline loops: CDR1 MNHEY, CDR2 SVGAGI. The CDR3 nucleotides are TGTGCCAGCAGTCAGGACACGATCACAGATACGCAGTATTTT. It translates to CASSQDTITDTQYF.